Presented here are 31 T cell receptor beta chains from one specimen sequenced in a study of beta chain features in type 1 diabetes. Expressed TCRB transcripts got sequenced, as all isolated RNA was reverse transcribed. Here immunoSEQ multiplex PCR was the method, and the copy in TCRdb shows in-frame clones only, minus some. The sample includes over 350,000 clones, more than 13% seen only once; the top ten take around 0.02%. The sequenced sample consisted of naive CD4+ T cells from blood. The source of these receptors is a woman younger than 30 in good health.

The genes are TRBV28 and TRBJ1-5; TRBD1 agrees at 9 bases. CDR3 length: 14 amino acids. The junction had 3 bases not matched to a gene; V was cut back by 6 bases and J by 3 bases. Germline-derived CDR1 and CDR2 are MDHEN and SYDVKM. CDR3 in amino acids: CASRNRGPNQPQHF. CDR3 DNA sequence: TGTGCCAGCAGGAACAGGGGGCCCAATCAGCCCCAGCATTTT.

A few counts support this clone. The same CDR3 is also encoded by other DNA sequences in this sample. In DNA form, the CDR3 reads TGTGCCACCAGCAGAGGGGACAGCTACAATGAGCAGTTCTTC. Translated: CATSRGDSYNEQFF. The V and J genes are TRBV15 and TRBJ2-1; 7 bases align to TRBD1. J gave up 3 bases and V 1 base, and 0 bases lay outside the gene matches. CDR1 is LNHNV and CDR2 is YYDKDF in the germline V gene (reference sequence). This CDR3 has 14 residues.

In this sample, this clone turned up a few times. The rearrangement links TRBV30 to TRBJ1-1; tentatively, D is TRBD1 (5 bases). Germline assignment: CDR1 GTSNPN and CDR2 SVGIG (reference sequence). The V gene lost 2 bases and the J gene lost 6 bases, with 13 bases spanning the gap. The CDR3 spans 13 residues. CDR3 bases: TGTGCCTGGAGTCATACCGGGGGGGCTGAAGCTTTCTTT. Its translation: CAWSHTGGAEAFF.

In its sample, this clone was seen a few times. V is TRBV5-4 and J is TRBJ1-1; possible D gene TRBD1, 6 bases. The CDR3 is 15 residues long. Germline CDR1 SGHNT, CDR2 YYREEE (reference sequence). The V gene lost 4 bases and the J gene lost 1 base, with 14 bases spanning the gap. Written as DNA, the CDR3 is TGTGCCAGCAGCACCTGGGGGCCGCAGAACACTGAAGCTTTCTTT. Its translation is CASSTWGPQNTEAFF. Full variable domain (remainder filled in from reference TRBV5-4 and TRBJ1-1): ETGVTQSPTHLIKTRGQQVTLRCSSQSGHNTVSWYQQALGQGPQFIFQYYREEENGRGNFPPRFSGLQFPNYSSELNVNALELDDSALYLCASSTWGPQNTEAFFGQGTRLTVV.

This clone came up a few times. The genes are TRBV4-2 and TRBJ1-5; D may be TRBD1 (6 bases). Germline-derived CDR1 and CDR2 are LGHNA and YNFKEQ. The CDR3 runs 14 residues. V lost 5 bases to trimming and J lost 3 bases, with 11 bases between them. The CDR3 DNA sequence: TGTGCCAGCAGCTTTGACAGGAACAATCAGCCCCAGCATTTT. Protein product: CASSFDRNNQPQHF.

The sample holds a few counts of this clone. The rearrangement joins TRBV7-2 to TRBJ2-2, with a tentative D call TRBD2 (6 bases). The CDR3 is made up of 15 amino acids. CDR1 and CDR2 (germline): SGHTA, FQGNSA. Trimming shortened V by 3 bases and J by 5 bases, and 13 bases separated the two germline ends. CDR3 loop: CASSLTSLGTGELFF. CDR3 sequence (DNA): TGTGCCAGCAGCTTGACTAGTTTGGGGACCGGGGAGCTGTTTTTT.

This clone occurred a few times. V gene TRBV7-8 combines with J gene TRBJ1-2; D possibly corresponds to TRBD1 (5 bases). Between the trimmed V and J ends, which lost 0 bases and 5 bases, there was a span of 13 bases. Germline V lookup: CDR1 SGHVS, CDR2 FQNEAQ. The CDR3 loop spans 15 amino acids. In DNA, the CDR3 is TGTGCCAGCAGCTTAGCTGGCAGGGCCCATTATGGCTACACCTTC. It translates to CASSLAGRAHYGYTF.

This clone has more than one count but fewer than ten. The gene calls are TRBV14 and TRBJ1-1; D possibly corresponds to TRBD1 (6 bases). The CDR3 sequence is 13 residues long. Trimming pared 4 bases from V and 4 bases from J, leaving 10 bases between. CDR1 and CDR2 from the germline V gene are SGHDN and FVKESK. The CDR3 loop is CASSRTASTEAFF. CDR3 coding DNA: TGTGCCAGCAGCCGGACAGCGAGCACTGAAGCTTTCTTT. The entire variable domain, with the rest obtained from reference TRBV14 and TRBJ1-1, is as follows: EAGVTQFPSHSVIEKGQTVTLRCDPISGHDNLYWYRRVMGKEIKFLLHFVKESKQDESGMPNNRFLAERTGGTYSTLKVQPAELEDSGVYFCASSRTASTEAFFGQGTRLTVV.

The chain recombines TRBV4-3 with TRBJ2-1; 10 bases are a match to TRBD2. V was pared by 0 bases and J by 9 bases, with 23 bases of the junction left unmatched. The CDR3 is made up of 21 amino acids. Germline CDR1 reads LGHNA; CDR2 reads YSLEER. The CDR3 nucleotides read TGCGCCAGCAGCCAAGATCATGCGTGGCTAGCGGGAGATTTTGGGAGTATTGAGCAGTTCTTC. Translating gives CASSQDHAWLAGDFGSIEQFF.

This clone has only a few counts. V is TRBV5-6 and J is TRBJ2-6; D gene ambiguous. This CDR3 spans 16 amino acids. Trimming shortened V by 3 bases and J by 0 bases, and 10 bases separated the two germline ends. Germline CDR1 and CDR2: SGHDT and YYEEEE. In DNA, the CDR3 is TGTGCCAGCAGCTGGCCTTACCGCTCTGGGGCCAACGTCCTGACTTTC. This gives the protein CASSWPYRSGANVLTF.

The genes are TRBV11-3 and TRBJ1-1, with unresolved D. Trimming shortened V by 5 bases and J by 6 bases, and 16 bases separated the two germline ends. The germline CDR1 and CDR2 sequences are SGHNT and YENEEA. This CDR3 contains 14 residues. The CDR3 protein is CASSLSQDEAEAFF. The CDR3 DNA follows: TGTGCCAGCAGCCTAAGTCAAGACGAGGCTGAAGCTTTCTTT.

This clone turned up a few times. J is TRBJ1-2 and V is TRBV25-1; maybe TRBD1 (5 bases). Germline loops: CDR1 MGHDK, CDR2 SYGVNS. The CDR3 is made up of 14 amino acids. Trimming pared 0 bases from V and 5 bases from J, leaving 10 bases between. This CDR3 is CASSEYETAYGYTF. Here the CDR3 DNA reads TGTGCCAGCAGTGAATACGAGACAGCTTATGGCTACACCTTC.

This clone turned up a few times. The genes are TRBV30 and TRBJ1-2; D is undetermined. Germline CDR1 is GTSNPN and CDR2 is SVGIG (reference sequence). This CDR3 region has 12 residues. The germline V and J ends were trimmed by 4 bases and 5 bases, with 11 bases remaining between them. This CDR3 is CAWTRSRYGYTF. The CDR3 DNA reads as TGTGCCTGGACCCGGTCTAGATATGGCTACACCTTC.

The chain is built from TRBV28 and TRBJ2-1; 8 bases agree with TRBD2. Germline values: CDR1 MDHEN, CDR2 SYDVKM. V trimming: 8 bases; J trimming: 0 bases; junction bases outside the gene matches: 3. The CDR3 runs 14 residues. The CDR3 bases are TGTGCCAGCCGGGGGGGGCCCTCCTACAATGAGCAGTTCTTC. The encoded protein is CASRGGPSYNEQFF.

This clone was found a few times. Other DNA sequences from this sample encode an identical CDR3 as well. CDR3 coding DNA: TGTGCCAGCAGCTTAAATAGTGGGGCCAACGTCCTGACTTTC. This encodes CASSLNSGANVLTF. The rearrangement uses TRBV7-2 and TRBJ2-6; no clear D. Trimming cost V 2 bases and J 3 bases, with 5 bases left between them. This CDR3 comprises 14 residues. Germline CDR1 reads SGHTA; CDR2 reads FQGNSA. The full variable domain, rest sourced from reference TRBV7-2 and TRBJ2-6, is GAGVSQSPSNKVTEKGKDVELRCDPISGHTALYWYRQSLGQGLEFLIYFQGNSAPDKSGLPSDRFSAERTGGSVSTLTIQRTQQEDSAVYLCASSLNSGANVLTFGAGSRLTVL.

The rearrangement joins TRBV29-1 to TRBJ2-7; D gene unclear. The CDR3 totals 13 residues. Germline CDR1 reads SQVTM; CDR2 reads ANQGSEA. V dropped 4 bases and J dropped 1 base, with 11 bases sitting between them. CDR3 nucleotide sequence: TGCAGCGTTGGACTCCGCCAGTCCTACGAGCAGTACTTC. Translating gives CSVGLRQSYEQYF.

This chain links TRBV2 with TRBJ1-3; possibly TRBD1 for D (5 bases). From germline, CDR1 is SNHLY and CDR2 FYNNEI. CDR3 length: 14 residues. V was clipped by 6 bases and J by 0 bases, with 9 bases between them. DNA for the CDR3: TGTGCCAGCAGAAGACAGCGCTCTGGAAACACCATATATTTT. Translating gives CASRRQRSGNTIYF.

The chain employs TRBV25-1 and TRBJ1-3, with D hard to call. Trimming left V 0 bases short and J 0 bases short, with 6 bases between. Germline CDR1 MGHDK, CDR2 SYGVNS. This CDR3 spans 15 amino acids. The CDR3 DNA reads as TGTGCCAGCAGTGAATACGACTTCTCTGGAAACACCATATATTTT. Residues: CASSEYDFSGNTIYF.

This sequence joins TRBV7-6 and TRBJ2-6; TRBD1 agrees at 9 bases. The CDR3 is made up of 17 amino acids. Germline CDR1 reads SGHVS; CDR2 reads FNYEAQ. With 6 bases clipped from V and 1 base from J, the junction kept 7 bases outside the gene matches. This chain's CDR3 is CASSLGTGISGANVLTF. DNA for the CDR3: TGTGCCAGCAGTCTCGGGACAGGGATTTCTGGGGCCAACGTCCTGACTTTC. Full variable domain (remainder filled in from reference TRBV7-6 and TRBJ2-6): GAGVSQSPRYKVTKRGQDVALRCDPISGHVSLYWYRQALGQGPEFLTYFNYEAQQDKSGLPNDRFSAERPEGSISTLTIQRTEQRDSAMYRCASSLGTGISGANVLTFGAGSRLTVL.

V is TRBV5-1 and J is TRBJ2-3; 7 bases are shared with TRBD2. Germline trimming cut 0 bases from V and 5 bases from J; bases unmatched to any gene: 3. CDR3 length: 14 residues. The germline V gene has CDR1 SGHRS and CDR2 YFSETQ. CDR3 protein: CASSLERGEDTQYF. The CDR3 region has the DNA TGCGCCAGCAGCTTGGAGCGGGGCGAAGATACGCAGTATTTT.

This clone was picked up a small number of times. The chain joins TRBV27 to TRBJ2-3, with 10 nucleotides matching TRBD2. The junction had 8 bases not matched to a gene; V was cut back by 11 bases and J by 3 bases. This CDR3 is 14 amino acids long. Germline V lookup: CDR1 MNHEY, CDR2 SMNVEV (reference sequence). As DNA, the CDR3 is TGTGCCGTGGCGGCTAGCGGGAGTACAGATACGCAGTATTTT. Translation gives CAVAASGSTDTQYF.

The chain recombines TRBV9 with TRBJ1-2, with a tentative D call TRBD1 (6 bases). This CDR3 spans 15 amino acids. The germline CDR1 and CDR2 sequences are SGDLS and YYNGEE. V was shortened by 3 bases and J by 1 base, with 13 bases between the two germline ends. The CDR3 protein is CASSGMKGDNYGYTF. CDR3 coding DNA: TGTGCCAGCAGCGGGATGAAGGGGGATAACTATGGCTACACCTTC.

The chain uses TRBV5-1 and TRBJ2-7; 7 bases are shared with TRBD1. CDR3 length: 15 amino acids. Germline CDR1 SGHRS, CDR2 YFSETQ. With 4 bases clipped from V and 0 bases from J, the junction kept 7 bases outside the gene matches. The CDR3: CASSPGQEYSYEQYF. The CDR3 region has the DNA TGCGCCAGCAGCCCCGGACAGGAATACTCCTACGAGCAGTACTTC.

Only a few counts were recorded for this clone. The rearrangement uses TRBV29-1 and TRBJ2-1; D not certain. V was trimmed by 4 bases and J by 1 base, leaving 5 bases between them. The CDR3 totals 12 residues. Per the germline V gene, CDR1 is SQVTM and CDR2 is ANQGSEA. The CDR3: CSVALSYNEQFF. The CDR3 region has the DNA TGCAGCGTTGCATTGTCCTACAATGAGCAGTTCTTC.

The table lists this clone with a few counts. The genes are TRBV25-1 and TRBJ2-1; TRBD2 aligns across 12 bases. The junction had 10 bases not matched to a gene; V was cut back by 3 bases and J by 4 bases. The CDR3 has 18 amino acids. CDR1 is MGHDK, CDR2 SYGVNS, per germline. CDR3 sequence (DNA): TGTGCCAGCAGTGAGACTAGCGGGAGAGGGGCCCTATACAATGAGCAGTTCTTC. It codes for CASSETSGRGALYNEQFF.

This clone appeared a few times. The genes are TRBV29-1 and TRBJ2-1, with 10 bases matching TRBD2. From germline, CDR1 is SQVTM and CDR2 ANQGSEA. V lost 5 bases and J lost 8; bases outside the gene matches: 9. This CDR3 spans 14 amino acids. The CDR3 reads CSVYYSGRSYEQFF. The CDR3 nucleotides are TGCAGCGTTTATTATAGCGGGAGGAGCTATGAGCAGTTCTTC.

This chain uses TRBV30 with TRBJ2-1; 8 positions match TRBD2. V lost 4 bases and J lost 7; bases outside the gene matches: 9. CDR1 is GTSNPN, CDR2 SVGIG, per germline (reference sequence). This CDR3 has 14 amino acids. CDR3 protein: CAWKFFRGGNEQFF. CDR3 in DNA: TGTGCCTGGAAATTCTTCCGGGGGGGAAATGAGCAGTTCTTC.

This clone was detected a few times. V is TRBV10-3 and J is TRBJ2-3, with D possibly TRBD1 on 6 matching bases. Germline assignment: CDR1 ENHRY and CDR2 SYGVKD. CDR3 size: 14 residues. V was cut by 3 bases and J by 6 bases, with 13 bases left in between. CDR3 nucleotides: TGTGCCATCAGTGACCTCGTTAGGGGGGATACGCAGTATTTT. Translating it yields CAISDLVRGDTQYF.

V usage is TRBV7-6 and J usage is TRBJ1-1; TRBD1 aligns across 8 bases. Germline CDR1 reads SGHVS; CDR2 reads FNYEAQ. The V and J ends lost 0 bases and 1 base, in that order; junction bases with no gene match: 7. This CDR3 is 17 amino acids long. The CDR3 is CASSLALGQGENTEAFF. The CDR3 DNA reads as TGTGCCAGCAGCTTAGCCCTAGGACAGGGAGAGAACACTGAAGCTTTCTTT.

This clone was counted a few times. The genes are TRBV30 and TRBJ2-7; TRBD1 aligns across 7 bases. Germline assignment: CDR1 GTSNPN and CDR2 SVGIG (reference sequence). The CDR3 contains 15 residues. J gave up 3 bases and V 2 bases, and 10 bases lay outside the gene matches. CDR3 nucleotide sequence: TGTGCCTGGAGTATAACAGGGGTAGTTTACTACGAGCAGTACTTC. Translation: CAWSITGVVYYEQYF.

The rearrangement links TRBV28 to TRBJ2-6; TRBD1 matches at 10 bases. This CDR3 contains 16 residues. Germline assignment: CDR1 MDHEN and CDR2 SYDVKM. V was clipped by 6 bases and J by 4 bases; unmatched bases: 6. As DNA, the CDR3 is TGTGCCAGCAGCCAGGGACAGGGGTTCGGGGCCAACGTCCTGACTTTC. Protein product: CASSQGQGFGANVLTF.